The T cell receptor (beta chain) described here comes from a study of cytomegalovirus exposure and HLA in healthy donors. This clone was seen a handful of times. Antigen: not known. The CDR3 is made up of 16 amino acids. With 5 bases clipped from V and 3 bases from J, the junction kept 10 bases outside the gene matches. The germline gives CDR1 SGHTA, CDR2 FQGNSA. General study points: Most TCR sequences showed up rarely, but some public TCRs showed up in many donors. Overall, roughly 150 TCR beta chains were annotated as cytomegalovirus-associated.

Data came from immunoSEQ multiplex PCR; TCRdb stores just in-frame clones and leaves some out. The data contain approximately 110,000 clones, about 88% of them singletons. The chain is built from TRBV7-2 and TRBJ1-3, with 7 positions matching TRBD1. The clonotype comes from a woman aged 18-29 years in good health and CMV-seronegative. Source material: PBMCs. CDR3 protein: CASSPYQTGNGNTIYF. The DNA of the CDR3 is TGTGCCAGCAGCCCCTACCAGACAGGGAATGGAAACACCATATATTTT.